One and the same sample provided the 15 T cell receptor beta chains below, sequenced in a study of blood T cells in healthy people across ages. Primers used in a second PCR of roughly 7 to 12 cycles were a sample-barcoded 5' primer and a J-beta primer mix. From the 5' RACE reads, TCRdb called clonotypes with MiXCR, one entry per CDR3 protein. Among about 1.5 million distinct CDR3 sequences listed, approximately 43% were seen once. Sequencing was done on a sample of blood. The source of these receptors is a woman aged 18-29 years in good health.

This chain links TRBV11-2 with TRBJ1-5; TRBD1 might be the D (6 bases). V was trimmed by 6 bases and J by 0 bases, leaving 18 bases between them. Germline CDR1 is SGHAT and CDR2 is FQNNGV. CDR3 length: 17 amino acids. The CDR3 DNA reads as TGTGCCAGCAGATCGGACAGTAGTCCCTATAGCAATCAGCCCCAGCATTTT. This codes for CASRSDSSPYSNQPQHF. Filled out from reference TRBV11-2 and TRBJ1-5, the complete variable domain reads EAGVAQSPRYKIIEKRQSVAFWCNPISGHATLYWYQQILGQGPKLLIQFQNNGVVDDSQLPKDRFSAERLKGVDSTLKIQPAKLEDSAVYLCASRSDSSPYSNQPQHFGDGTRLSIL.

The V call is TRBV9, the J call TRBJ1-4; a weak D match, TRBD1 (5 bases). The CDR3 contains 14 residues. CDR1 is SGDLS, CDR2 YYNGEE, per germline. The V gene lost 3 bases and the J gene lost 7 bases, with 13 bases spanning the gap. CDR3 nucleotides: TGTGCCAGCAGCGCCCTCGACAGAGGTGAAAAACTGTTTTTT. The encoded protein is CASSALDRGEKLFF.

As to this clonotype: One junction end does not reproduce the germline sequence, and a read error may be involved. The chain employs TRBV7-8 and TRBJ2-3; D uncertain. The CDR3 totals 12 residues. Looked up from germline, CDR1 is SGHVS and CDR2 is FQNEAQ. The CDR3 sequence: CASNLWSDTQYF. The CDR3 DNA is TGTGCCAGCAACTTATGGAGCGATACGCAGTATTTT.

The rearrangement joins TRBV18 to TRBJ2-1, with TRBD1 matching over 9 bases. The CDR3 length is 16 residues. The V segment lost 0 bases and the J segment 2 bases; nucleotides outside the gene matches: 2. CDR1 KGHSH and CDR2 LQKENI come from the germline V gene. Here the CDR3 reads CASSPPNRGPYNEQFF. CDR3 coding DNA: TGTGCCAGCTCACCACCGAACAGGGGGCCCTACAATGAGCAGTTCTTC.

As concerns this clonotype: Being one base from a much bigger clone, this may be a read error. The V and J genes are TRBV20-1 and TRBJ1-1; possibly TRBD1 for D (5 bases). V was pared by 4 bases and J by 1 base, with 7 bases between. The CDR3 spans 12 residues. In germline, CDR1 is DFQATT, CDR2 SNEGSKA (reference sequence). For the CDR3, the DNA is TGCAGTGCTAAAGACAGGAACACTGAAGCTTTCTTT. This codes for CSAKDRNTEAFF.

The chain's CDR3 is CADRDGRNTEAFF. The DNA of the CDR3 is TGTGCCGACAGGGATGGGAGAAACACTGAAGCTTTCTTT. The V and J genes are TRBV2 and TRBJ1-1; the match to TRBD1 covers 7 bases. The CDR3 is 13 amino acids. V lost 11 bases and J lost 2; bases outside the gene matches: 8. Germline loops: CDR1 SNHLY, CDR2 FYNNEI.

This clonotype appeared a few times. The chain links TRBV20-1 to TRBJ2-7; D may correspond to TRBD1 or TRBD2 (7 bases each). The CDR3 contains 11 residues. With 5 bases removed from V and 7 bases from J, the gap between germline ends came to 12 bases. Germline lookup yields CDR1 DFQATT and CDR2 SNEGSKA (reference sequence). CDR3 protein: CSARGDREQYF. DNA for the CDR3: TGCAGTGCTCGGGGGGACAGAGAGCAGTACTTC.

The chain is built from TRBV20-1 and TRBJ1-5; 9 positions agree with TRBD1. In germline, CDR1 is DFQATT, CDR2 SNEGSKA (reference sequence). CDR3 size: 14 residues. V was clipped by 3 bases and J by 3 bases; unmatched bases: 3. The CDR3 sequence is CSARTGGYNQPQHF. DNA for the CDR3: TGCAGTGCTAGGACAGGGGGTTACAATCAGCCCCAGCATTTT.

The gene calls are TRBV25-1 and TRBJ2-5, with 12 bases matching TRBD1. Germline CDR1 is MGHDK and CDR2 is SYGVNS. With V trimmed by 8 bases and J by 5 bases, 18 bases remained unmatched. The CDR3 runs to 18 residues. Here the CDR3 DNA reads TGTGCCAGCGGGGGACAGGGGGCGCTTGGCGGGAAAAGGGAGACCCAGTACTTC. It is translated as CASGGQGALGGKRETQYF.

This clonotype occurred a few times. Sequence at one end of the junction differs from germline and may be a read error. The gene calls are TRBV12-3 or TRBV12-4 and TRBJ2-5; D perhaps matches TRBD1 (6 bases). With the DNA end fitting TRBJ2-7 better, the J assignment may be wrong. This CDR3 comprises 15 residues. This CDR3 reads CASSPDRPVNYEQYF. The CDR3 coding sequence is TGTGCTAGCAGCCCCGACAGGCCAGTCAACTACGAGCAGTACTTC.

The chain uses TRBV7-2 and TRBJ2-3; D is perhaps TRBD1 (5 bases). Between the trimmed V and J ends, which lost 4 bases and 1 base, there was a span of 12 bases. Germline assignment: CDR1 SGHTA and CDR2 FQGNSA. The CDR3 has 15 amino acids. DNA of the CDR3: TGTGCCAGCAGCTCACCCCCACAGGGCACAGATACGCAGTATTTT. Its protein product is CASSSPPQGTDTQYF.

In DNA form, the CDR3 reads TGCGCCAGCAGAGAAATAAGGGGGCTGGCTGAAGCTTTCTTT. Translating gives CASREIRGLAEAFF. This sequence joins TRBV5-1 and TRBJ1-1, with 7 bases lining up with TRBD1. V gave up 5 bases and J gave up 6 bases; unmatched junction bases: 10. The germline V gene has CDR1 SGHRS and CDR2 YFSETQ. The CDR3 is 14 amino acids.

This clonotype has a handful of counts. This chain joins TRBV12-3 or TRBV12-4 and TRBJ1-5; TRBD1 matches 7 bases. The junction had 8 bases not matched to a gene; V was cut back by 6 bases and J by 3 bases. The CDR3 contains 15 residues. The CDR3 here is CASSPGTVPNQPQHF. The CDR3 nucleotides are TGTGCCAGCAGCCCCGGGACAGTCCCCAATCAGCCCCAGCATTTT.

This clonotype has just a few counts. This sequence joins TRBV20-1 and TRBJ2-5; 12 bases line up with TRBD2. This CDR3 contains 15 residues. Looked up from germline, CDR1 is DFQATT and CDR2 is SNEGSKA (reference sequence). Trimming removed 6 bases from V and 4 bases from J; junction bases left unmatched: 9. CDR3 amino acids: CSAVHTTSGGETQYF. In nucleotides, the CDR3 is TGCAGTGCAGTACACACGACTAGCGGGGGAGAGACCCAGTACTTC.

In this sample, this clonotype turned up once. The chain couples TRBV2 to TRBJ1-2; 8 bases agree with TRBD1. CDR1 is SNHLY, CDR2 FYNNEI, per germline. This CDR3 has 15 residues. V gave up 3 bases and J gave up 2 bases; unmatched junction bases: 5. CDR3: CASSDWTGLNYGYTF. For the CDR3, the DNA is TGTGCCAGCAGTGACTGGACAGGGCTAAACTATGGCTACACCTTC.